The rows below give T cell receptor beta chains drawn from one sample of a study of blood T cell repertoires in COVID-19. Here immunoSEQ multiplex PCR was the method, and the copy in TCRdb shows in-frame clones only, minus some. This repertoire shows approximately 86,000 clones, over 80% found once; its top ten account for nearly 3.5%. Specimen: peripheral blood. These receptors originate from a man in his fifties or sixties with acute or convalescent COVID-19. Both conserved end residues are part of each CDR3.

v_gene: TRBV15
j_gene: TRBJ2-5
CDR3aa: CATSRDSTETQYF

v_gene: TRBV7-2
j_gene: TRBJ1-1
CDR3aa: CASSSDRYTEAFF

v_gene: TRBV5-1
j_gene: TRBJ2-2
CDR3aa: CASSLGTTNTGELFF

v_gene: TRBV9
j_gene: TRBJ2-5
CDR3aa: CASSYADTGGRETQYF

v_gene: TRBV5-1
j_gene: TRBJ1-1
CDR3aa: CASSTTGLGDTEAFF

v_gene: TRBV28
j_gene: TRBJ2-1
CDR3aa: CASTGQGNEQFF

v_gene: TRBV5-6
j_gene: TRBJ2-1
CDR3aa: CASSPRGTAFFYNEQFF

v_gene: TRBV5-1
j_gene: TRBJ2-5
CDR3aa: CASSSERETQYF

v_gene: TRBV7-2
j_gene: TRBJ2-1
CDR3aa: CASSLWLRVENEQFF

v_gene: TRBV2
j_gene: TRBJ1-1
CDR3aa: CASSVIGQGAFF